The rows below give T cell receptor beta chains drawn from one sample of a study of cytomegalovirus exposure and HLA in healthy donors. The assay was immunoSEQ multiplex PCR, and TCRdb's table has in-frame clones only and misses some. Of over 150,000 clones listed, 70% to 90% are singletons. Specimen: PBMCs. The receptors shown here come from a woman under 30 in good health and CMV-seronegative. Each CDR3 is given with its conserved first and last residue.

v_call | cdr3_length | cdr3_aa
TRBV7-9 | 14 | CASSLGGGNEKLFF
TRBV4-1 | 16 | CASSQDWARINTEAFF
TRBV27 | 14 | CASSREAAPGELFF
TRBV10-2 | 16 | CASSESLREGLYEQYF
TRBV27 | 13 | CASSWTGLETQYF
TRBV5-6 | 15 | CASSSKRRDREGYTF
TRBV28 | 13 | CASSTGSNYEQYF
TRBV28 | 14 | CASRRQGAYNEQFF
TRBV11-3 | 15 | CASSPRLAGDHTQYF
TRBV6-5 | 15 | CASSSRAPLYNEQFF
TRBV7-9 | 12 | CSSSLGGNEQFF
TRBV6-1 | 13 | CASSPTILQGTYF
TRBV6-1 | 14 | CARSTGQGNEKLFF
TRBV6-6 | 16 | CASSYSNRKRNSPLHF
TRBV5-1 | 13 | CASSLVAGAEQFF
TRBV28 | 14 | CASSDRGHNEKLFF
TRBV9 | 15 | CASSVQAGTGYEQFF
TRBV19 | 22 | CASSMKVLGSTAVPSGANVLTF
TRBV6-5 | 15 | CASSSGEAMNTEAFF
TRBV5-4 | 18 | CASSSTTGLGLNTGELFF
TRBV9 | 17 | CASSSREGGILGETQYF
TRBV9 | 15 | CASSVVSVMNTEAFF
TRBV5-5 | 17 | CASSTGQGHLSGNTIYF